The 12 T cell receptor beta chains given below trace back to one sample, sequenced in a study of blood T cell repertoires in COVID-19. The table came from immunoSEQ multiplex PCR; TCRdb's copy has only in-frame clones and leaves some out. The sample lists approximately 210,000 clones, roughly 85% occurring once. Sequenced material: peripheral blood. These TCRs come from a middle-aged woman with active or convalescent COVID-19.

The genes are TRBV20-1 and TRBJ2-7; 12 nucleotides align to TRBD2. The V and J ends lost 3 bases and 4 bases, in that order; junction bases with no gene match: 10. This CDR3 comprises 16 residues. The V gene's germline CDR1 is DFQATT and CDR2 SNEGSKA (reference sequence). CDR3 coding DNA: TGCAGTGCTAGTCCTGCTTCCGGGACTAGCGGGTACGAGCAGTACTTC. This sequence encodes CSASPASGTSGYEQYF.

This rearrangement joins TRBV18 to TRBJ1-6, with D possibly TRBD1 on 5 matching bases. The CDR3 is made up of 15 amino acids. CDR1 KGHSH and CDR2 LQKENI come from the germline V gene. Trimming removed 5 bases from V and 5 bases from J, with 13 bases in between. CDR3 in DNA: TGTGCCAGCTCAAACCAGGGCAAGGATAATTCACCCCTCCACTTT. This codes for CASSNQGKDNSPLHF.

The rearrangement joins TRBV4-1 to TRBJ2-1; TRBD1 agrees at 7 bases. V was clipped by 1 base and J by 8 bases; unmatched bases: 2. CDR1 and CDR2 (germline): MGHRA, YSYEKL. CDR3 length: 13 residues. The CDR3 reads CASSQGQGDEQFF. The CDR3 region has the DNA TGCGCCAGCAGCCAAGGACAGGGCGATGAGCAGTTCTTC.

The chain joins TRBV6-5 to TRBJ2-7; TRBD1 aligns across 9 bases. The junction had 11 bases not matched to a gene; V was cut back by 8 bases and J by 6 bases. CDR1 is MNHEY, CDR2 SVGAGI, per germline. CDR3 length: 14 amino acids. Here the CDR3 DNA reads TGTGCCAGCGGGAGACAGGGGGAAAGGGTCGAGCAGTACTTC. It encodes CASGRQGERVEQYF.

The genes are TRBV5-4 and TRBJ1-3, with 7 bases that match TRBD1. This CDR3 is 16 amino acids long. The V gene's germline CDR1 is SGHNT and CDR2 YYREEE (reference sequence). V shed 4 bases and J 6 bases; nucleotides not matched to a gene: 13. CDR3 sequence (DNA): TGTGCCAGCAGCCGCACCGGGACAGCGCCCTTAAACACCATATATTTT. Its protein is CASSRTGTAPLNTIYF.

The chain employs TRBV7-2 and TRBJ1-6, with TRBD1 identical over 7 bases. The length of the CDR3 is 15 residues. With 0 bases clipped from V and 5 bases from J, the junction kept 1 base outside the gene matches. In germline, CDR1 is SGHTA, CDR2 FQGNSA. CDR3 sequence reads: CASSLAGTDNSPLHF. The CDR3 bases are TGTGCCAGCAGCTTAGCCGGGACAGATAATTCACCCCTCCACTTT.

V gene TRBV5-1 combines with J gene TRBJ1-1; TRBD1 matches at 7 bases. The V and J ends lost 2 bases and 4 bases, in that order; junction bases with no gene match: 2. The germline V gene has CDR1 SGHRS and CDR2 YFSETQ. The CDR3 runs 13 residues. CDR3 sequence (DNA): TGCGCCAGCAGCTTCGACAGGGTCACTGAAGCTTTCTTT. This encodes CASSFDRVTEAFF. The complete variable domain, with remaining parts taken from reference TRBV5-1 and TRBJ1-1, reads KAGVTQTPRYLIKTRGQQVTLSCSPISGHRSVSWYQQTPGQGLQFLFEYFSETQRNKGNFPGRFSGRQFSNSRSEMNVSTLELGDSALYLCASSFDRVTEAFFGQGTRLTVV.

The chain uses TRBV19 and TRBJ1-5, with D tentatively TRBD1 (6 bases). This CDR3 spans 13 amino acids. Per germline, CDR1 LNHDA and CDR2 SQIVND (reference sequence). V lost 7 bases, J lost 2 bases, and 9 bases lay in between. The CDR3 region is CASTGTRNQPQHF. The CDR3, as DNA: TGTGCCAGTACCGGGACACGCAATCAGCCCCAGCATTTT. The full variable domain, completed using reference TRBV19 and TRBJ1-5, is DGGITQSPKYLFRKEGQNVTLSCEQNLNHDAMYWYRQDPGQGLRLIYYSQIVNDFQKGDIAEGYSVSREKKESFPLTVTSAQKNPTAFYLCASTGTRNQPQHFGDGTRLSIL.

The chain links TRBV19 to TRBJ1-2; 10 bases fit TRBD1. The CDR3 covers 15 residues. Per germline, CDR1 LNHDA and CDR2 SQIVND (reference sequence). Trimming at V came to 3 bases and at J to 7 bases, leaving 8 bases not matched to a gene. CDR3 region: CASSMSGTGVTGYTF. The CDR3 coding sequence is TGTGCCAGTAGTATGTCAGGGACAGGGGTGACTGGCTACACCTTC.

The rearrangement joins TRBV7-2 to TRBJ2-5; D gene uncertain. Trimming cost V 8 bases and J 4 bases, with 8 bases left between them. This CDR3 comprises 11 residues. Germline V CDR1 and CDR2: SGHTA, FQGNSA. CDR3 nucleotide sequence: TGTGCCAGCCATCGGTCAGAGACCCAGTACTTC. As protein: CASHRSETQYF.

The chain carries TRBV2 and TRBJ2-7; the match to TRBD2 covers 11 bases. V lost 6 bases to trimming and J lost 4 bases; unmatched junction nucleotides: 11. The V gene's germline CDR1 is SNHLY and CDR2 FYNNEI. The CDR3 runs 16 residues. CDR3 residues: CASSEFLAGGGYEQYF. For the CDR3, the DNA is TGTGCCAGCAGCGAATTCCTAGCGGGGGGCGGTTACGAGCAGTACTTC. The whole variable domain, remainder taken from reference TRBV2 and TRBJ2-7, is EPEVTQTPSHQVTQMGQEVILRCVPISNHLYFYWYRQILGQKVEFLVSFYNNEISEKSEIFDDQFSVERPDGSNFTLKIRSTKLEDSAMYFCASSEFLAGGGYEQYFGPGTRLTVT.

The chain combines TRBV6-5 with TRBJ2-7; D might be TRBD1 (6 bases). Trimming shortened V by 0 bases and J by 6 bases, and 12 bases separated the two germline ends. From germline, CDR1 is MNHEY and CDR2 SVGAGI. The CDR3 loop spans 14 amino acids. CDR3 loop: CASSYSTTGFEQYF. The CDR3 region has the DNA TGTGCCAGCAGTTACTCAACCACAGGGTTCGAGCAGTACTTC.